This TCR beta chain was captured by sequencing in a study of tissue T cells after allogeneic stem cell transplantation. Study-level results: Sampling depth was limited, and the cohort was small and clinically varied. Anatomically similar tissues had similar TCR repertoires within each patient. In patients and mice, blood and spleen missed much of tissue repertoire.

The assay was immunoSEQ multiplex PCR, and TCRdb's table has in-frame clones only and misses some. This sample yields 5,500 to 7,000 clones, of which around 44% are seen a single time; around 7% belongs to the top ten. This clone is labeled medium-sized. Its antigen is not identified. Mouse germline and gene names are used. The CDR3 end is not reached by the read, which stops 1 residue before it; the germline J gene fills it in. There are 14 residues in the CDR3. V lost 4 bases, J lost 3 bases, and 2 bases stayed unmatched. The germline CDR1 and CDR2 sequences are KGHPV and FQNQEV (reference sequence). This sample's time point: mouse harvest day 7 after allogeneic transplant. Each mouse received 10^7 T-cell-depleted marrow cells plus 10^6 splenic CD5+ T cells by tail vein. B6 (H2b) cells into BALB/c (H2d) mice; tissues taken at day 7 or 14.

This receptor was identified in a female BALB/c mouse given C57BL/6 T cells with graft-versus-host disease after an allogeneic hematopoietic cell transplant. J is TRBJ1-4 and V is TRBV26; 7 nucleotides match TRBD1. The sample was gut tissue. The covered CDR3 bases are TGTGCCAGCAGTCAACAGGGGACCAACGAAAGATTATTT. Translating gives CASSQQGTNERLF. The complete CDR3 reads CASSQQGTNERLFF.